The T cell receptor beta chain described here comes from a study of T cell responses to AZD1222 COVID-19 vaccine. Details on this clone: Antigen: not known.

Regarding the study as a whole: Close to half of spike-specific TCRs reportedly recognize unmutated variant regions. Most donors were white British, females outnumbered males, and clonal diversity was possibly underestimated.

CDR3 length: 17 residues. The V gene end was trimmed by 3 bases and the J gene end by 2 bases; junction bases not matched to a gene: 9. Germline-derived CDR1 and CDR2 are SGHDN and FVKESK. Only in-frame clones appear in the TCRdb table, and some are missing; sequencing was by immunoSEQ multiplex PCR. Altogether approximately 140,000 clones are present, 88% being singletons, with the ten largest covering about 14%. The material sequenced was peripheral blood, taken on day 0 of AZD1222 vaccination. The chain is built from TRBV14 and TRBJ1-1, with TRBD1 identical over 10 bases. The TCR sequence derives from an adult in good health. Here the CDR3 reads CASSQPKGTGVNTEAFF. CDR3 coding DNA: TGTGCCAGCAGCCAGCCCAAGGGGACAGGGGTAAACACTGAAGCTTTCTTT.